This T cell receptor beta chain was recorded in a study of T cells in tumors after PD-1 blockade. Study summary: Patients had no prior checkpoint blockade, systemic immunosuppressants, or anti-cancer therapy within 4 weeks. A subset received ongoing vismodegib 150 mg daily alongside anti-PD-1 therapy. Blood samples averaged around 120,000 templates (range roughly 24,000-280,000) and 36,536 unique clonotypes. Study results and caveats: Some novel exhausted tumor clones appeared in pre-treatment blood, suggesting peripheral recruitment.

TCRdb keeps only in-frame clones here, not all; method: immunoSEQ multiplex PCR. The sample lists tens of thousands of clones, roughly 73% occurring once. Germline values: CDR1 MDHEN, CDR2 SYDVKM. Germline trimming cut 8 bases from V and 7 bases from J; bases unmatched to any gene: 7. The CDR3 consists of 13 residues. With regard to this clone: Antigen: not known.

The chain joins TRBV28 to TRBJ2-7; TRBD1 agrees at 11 bases. The specimen was PBMCs, collected before anti-PD-1 treatment. The TCR comes from a human donor with basal cell carcinoma. This chain's CDR3 is CASGGQGALEQYF. CDR3 DNA sequence: TGTGCCAGCGGTGGACAGGGGGCATTGGAGCAGTACTTC.